This paragraph covers one T cell receptor (beta chain) sequence. This clone's antigen is unknown. Base quality data are lacking; no much larger clone is found one base away. PBMCs were isolated by Ficoll-Paque density gradient centrifugation. This entry belongs to a study of T-cell memory formation after mild COVID-19 (dated by TCRdb to the early 2020s). At the level of the whole study: TCR sequence clusters from the two donors were largely donor specific. T-cell clones expanding and contracting after mild COVID-19 in two donors were tracked by longitudinal TCRalpha and TCRbeta repertoire sequencing. Two young, previously healthy adult volunteers, one female and one male, were included in the cohort. Beyond this particular receptor, the publication reports: Clones that contracted from day 15 to 85 showed balanced CD4/CD8 phenotypes, whereas a second wave of clones that expanded from day 15 to 37 leaned towards CD4+. Some responding clones were found in pre-infection memory, which suggests that pre-existing cross-reactive memory T cells took part in the SARS-CoV-2 response. The study covered only a couple of mild cases, and larger cohorts including severe cases with pre-infection samples were considered necessary. SARS-CoV-2 specificity of the second-wave clones peaking on day 37 was not confirmed. Contracting CD4+ clones appeared mostly in the CM and EM memory subsets, whereas CD8+ clones were enriched in EMRA.

The V end gives up 3 bases and the J end 6 bases, leaving 10 bases in the junction not matched to a gene. The CDR3 goes from the cysteine to the phenylalanine over 16 residues. The only DNA kept is the CDR3, 48 bases in frame from the first base. CDR1 and CDR2 are drawn from the germline V gene (reference sequence): LNHNV, YYDKDF. The instrument given in TCRdb is Illumina NovaSeq 6000. TCRalpha and TCRbeta cDNA libraries were built by 5'RACE with constant-segment primers, adding sample barcodes and unique molecular identifiers. RNA was extracted from every sample with Trizol reagent. Library amplification was performed in two PCR steps, and a second sample barcode and Illumina TruSeq adapters were introduced in the second step. Sequencing of libraries was performed on an Illumina NovaSeq with 2 x 150 bp paired-end reads. As for the original processing: The reads were demultiplexed and collapsed into UMI-guided consensus sequences using migec v1.2.7. With mixcr v2.1.11, UMI consensuses were aligned to TRA and TRB V and J templates and assembled into clonotypes. Clonotypes were classified as expanded or contracted when called significant by both edgeR and NoisET, with noise models trained on biological replicates. For edgeR calls, a false discovery rate-adjusted p below 0.01 and a log2 fold-change threshold of 1 were applied. PCA with hierarchical clustering of max-normalized trajectories of the 1000 most abundant clonotypes was used as exploratory dynamics analysis. Separately sequenced CD4+ and CD8+ repertoires were used to assign a CD4 or CD8 phenotype to each responding clone. In-frame beta chains were kept once TCRdb had trimmed the public reads at Q25 with fastp and called clones with MiXCR. CDR3 protein duplicates are merged, each entry listing the most common genes and DNA. The V and J calls shown here were made by TCRdb, not taken from the authors' results. The sample data list approximately 350,000 distinct CDR3 sequences, and over 13% of these were observed just once. The ten top clones hold 22% of the sample.

The sequence links TRBV15 to TRBJ1-5, with 8 bases matching TRBD1. The sequenced sample consisted of PBMCs or a T cell subset sorted from them (not recorded which). This sequence was found in a man between 18 and 29 years old who had mild COVID-19 (a few samples of this study predate the infection). The sample titles of this study are shuffled in the database, so cell type and time point are left out; the donor was told from shared clones. The DNA sequence follows: TGTGCCACCAGCAGGGAAACAGGGGGTTTACGTCAGCCCCAGCATTTT. It codes for CATSRETGGLRQPQHF.